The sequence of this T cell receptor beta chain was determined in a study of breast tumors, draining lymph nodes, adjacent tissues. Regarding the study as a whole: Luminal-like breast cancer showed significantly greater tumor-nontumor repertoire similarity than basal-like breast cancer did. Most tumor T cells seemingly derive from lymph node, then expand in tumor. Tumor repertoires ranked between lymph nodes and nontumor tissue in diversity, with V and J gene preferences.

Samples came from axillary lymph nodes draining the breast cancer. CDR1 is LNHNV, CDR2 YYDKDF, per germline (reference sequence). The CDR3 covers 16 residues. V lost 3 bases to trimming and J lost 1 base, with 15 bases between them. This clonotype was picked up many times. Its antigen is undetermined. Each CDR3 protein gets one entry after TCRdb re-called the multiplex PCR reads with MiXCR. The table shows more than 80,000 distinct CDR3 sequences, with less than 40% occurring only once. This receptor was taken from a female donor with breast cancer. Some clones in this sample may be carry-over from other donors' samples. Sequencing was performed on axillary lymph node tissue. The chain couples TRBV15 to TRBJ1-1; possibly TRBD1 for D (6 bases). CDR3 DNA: TGTGCCACCAGCAGGTTCGGATTCAGGGGGAACACTGAAGCTTTCTTT. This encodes CATSRFGFRGNTEAFF.